This TCR beta chain was captured in a study of shared clonotypes between healthy human individuals. Germline V gene data show CDR1 as SGHNT and CDR2 as YYREEE (reference sequence). V was cut by 4 bases and J by 0 bases, with 8 bases left in between. This CDR3 has 14 residues. A note on this clone: Its antigen is not identified.

Study results and limitations: A generally larger estimated richness was seen in naive subsets than in memory subsets.

Repertoires were generated with immunoSEQ multiplex PCR, while TCRdb's copy carries only in-frame clones and drops some. In the table there are millions of clones, over 85% of which are singletons. The sequencing sample was made of naive CD4+ T cells from PBMCs. The subset was: CD45RA+ positively selected. This receptor was taken from a man between 18 and 29 years old in good health. Some clones in this sample may be carry-over from other donors' samples. This chain connects TRBV5-4 to TRBJ2-4; D ambiguous. CDR3 residues: CASSPTRAKNIQYF. For the CDR3, the DNA is TGTGCCAGCAGCCCTACAAGAGCCAAAAACATTCAGTACTTC.